The rows below give T cell receptor beta chains drawn from one sample of a study of blood T cell repertoires in COVID-19. Measured with immunoSEQ multiplex PCR; TCRdb has only the in-frame clones, and not every one. The sample consists of over 55,000 clones, over 80% of them appearing once. What was sequenced was peripheral blood. These receptors all come from a woman between 55 and 75 years old with acute or convalescent COVID-19. CDR3s include the opening cysteine and the closing phenylalanine or tryptophan. Size is omitted from some rows. Given values are once, few, many or a class for expanded clones.

v_call	j_call	clone_size	cdr3_aa
TRBV27	TRBJ1-2	-	CASSKTSTGNYGYTF
TRBV14	TRBJ1-1	-	CASSRLGQKNTEAFF
TRBV2	TRBJ2-3	-	CASLEEITDTQYF
TRBV29-1	TRBJ2-3	once	CSATGTSTDTQYF
TRBV7-8	TRBJ1-1	-	CASSSRDGTEAFF
TRBV19	TRBJ1-2	once	CASSVRDTLGYTF
TRBV9	TRBJ2-5	-	CASSPRGVRETQYF
TRBV4-1	TRBJ1-5	-	CASSQDRGMGNQPQHF
TRBV11-2	TRBJ2-5	once	CASSLDPGLASETQYF
TRBV5-4	TRBJ2-2	-	CASSLVRDANTGELFF
TRBV27	TRBJ2-3	-	CASSLRRTDTQYF
TRBV29-1	TRBJ2-3	-	CSAGQGPDTQYF
TRBV9	TRBJ2-2	-	CASSVRQGANTGELFF
TRBV19	TRBJ1-2	-	CASSRSWQNPYGYTF
TRBV25-1	TRBJ2-7	-	CASSQGLSYEQYF
TRBV4-2	TRBJ1-1	-	CASSQGGRMNTEAFF
TRBV7-2	TRBJ1-5	-	CASSQGTGITISNQPQHF
TRBV4-2	TRBJ2-7	many	CASSQERHSTYEQYF
TRBV19	TRBJ2-1	-	CASAWRGDSYNEQFF
TRBV6-5	TRBJ2-7	-	CASADRGNEQYF
TRBV7-3	TRBJ2-2	-	CASSLDRAHTGELFF
TRBV20-1	TRBJ2-5	-	CSASAGQGLKTQYF
TRBV4-2	TRBJ1-6	once	CASSQPGQGLGSPLHF
TRBV10-3	TRBJ2-1	few	CAIRTSGGYNEQFF
TRBV11-3	TRBJ2-7	once	CASSLQGAAMVEEQYF
TRBV3-1/TRBV3-2	TRBJ1-1	once	CASSQVMNTEAFF
TRBV5-8	TRBJ1-1	-	CASSLAGQGVGTEAFF
TRBV6-1	TRBJ1-1	-	CASSEWGGNTEAFF
TRBV5-1	TRBJ1-6	few	CASSLVAGDFNSPLHF
TRBV18	TRBJ1-2	once	CASSPGQGGGYTF
TRBV12-3/TRBV12-4	TRBJ1-3	-	CASSGESGNTIYF
TRBV27	TRBJ1-2	-	CASSLNRYYGYTF
TRBV5-4	TRBJ2-3	-	CASSLSSGVSDTQYF
TRBV5-4	TRBJ2-5	-	CASSLGSEETQYF
TRBV5-6	TRBJ1-4	-	CASSPTSGVEKLFF
TRBV11-2	TRBJ1-3	-	CASSLLYGGLGPGNTIYF
TRBV7-2	TRBJ2-3	-	CASSLYTDTQYF
TRBV18	TRBJ1-2	-	CASSPTAQGLANYGYTF
TRBV30	TRBJ1-5	-	CAWSVGGEGQPQHF
TRBV18	TRBJ1-3	-	CASSPGQSSGNTIYF
TRBV10-3	TRBJ2-5	-	CAISESKGEETQYF
TRBV19	TRBJ1-1	-	CASSIGLTPEAFF
TRBV30	TRBJ1-1	once	CAWKWEETEAFF
TRBV3-1/TRBV3-2	TRBJ1-3	-	CASSQDGSGNTIYF
TRBV19	TRBJ1-5	-	CASRGTGGQPQHF